The 7 T cell receptor beta chains presented below share a single source sample, sequenced in a study of OX40 agonist ivuxolimab in advanced cancers. Repertoires were generated with immunoSEQ multiplex PCR, while TCRdb's copy carries only in-frame clones and drops some. The repertoire holds fewer than 75,000 clones, with less than 90% as singletons. The source was CD4+ or CD8+ T cells sorted from blood, collected in a trial of the OX40 agonist ivuxolimab. Receptors were obtained from an adult with an advanced solid tumor such as melanoma, head and neck, liver or kidney cancer.

This chain links TRBV14 with TRBJ2-1; TRBD1 aligns across 7 bases. J gave up 12 bases and V 4 bases, and 3 bases lay outside the gene matches. The CDR3 runs to 11 residues. Germline CDR1 is SGHDN and CDR2 is FVKESK. The CDR3 protein is CASSLRDRQFF. The CDR3 coding sequence is TGTGCCAGCAGCCTCCGGGACAGGCAGTTCTTC.

The J gene is TRBJ2-1, the V gene TRBV15; D is uncertain. The CDR3 length is 16 residues. Germline loops: CDR1 LNHNV, CDR2 YYDKDF (reference sequence). V gave up 1 base and J gave up 4 bases, with 14 bases separating them. The chain's CDR3 is CATSRAFLDRYNEQFF. The CDR3 bases are TGTGCCACCAGCAGAGCATTTCTAGATCGGTACAATGAGCAGTTCTTC.

The chain employs TRBV12-5 and TRBJ2-2; 7 nucleotides agree with TRBD2. This CDR3 spans 13 amino acids. V lost 5 bases and J lost 7; bases outside the gene matches: 4. CDR1 LGHNT and CDR2 FRNRAP come from the germline V gene. The CDR3 bases are TGTGCTAGTGGTCCTCTAGCGGTCGGGGAGCTGTTTTTT. Amino acid sequence: CASGPLAVGELFF.

The gene calls are TRBV7-3 and TRBJ1-2, with D perhaps matching TRBD1 (6 bases). CDR1 is SGHTA, CDR2 FQGTGA, per germline. Trimming shortened V by 5 bases and J by 8 bases, and 18 bases separated the two germline ends. The CDR3 sequence is 14 residues long. Here the CDR3 DNA reads TGTGCCAGCAGCCAGGACAGCCGCGGTGGGGGCTACACCTTC. This sequence encodes CASSQDSRGGGYTF. Supplemented by reference TRBV7-3 and TRBJ1-2, the full variable domain reads GAGVSQTPSNKVTEKGKYVELRCDPISGHTALYWYRQSLGQGPEFLIYFQGTGAADDSGLPNDRFFAVRPEGSVSTLKIQRTERGDSAVYLCASSQDSRGGGYTFGSGTRLTVV.

This clone has just a few counts. V and J are TRBV18 and TRBJ1-1; D unclear. Trimming took 6 bases from V and 1 from J, leaving 15 bases between them. The CDR3 is 15 amino acids. Germline CDR1 reads KGHSH; CDR2 reads LQKENI. The CDR3 here is CASSRALRQNTEAFF. The CDR3 coding sequence is TGTGCCAGCTCCCGAGCATTGAGGCAGAACACTGAAGCTTTCTTT.

The chain links TRBV18 to TRBJ2-5, with a tentative D call TRBD1 (6 bases). CDR1 and CDR2 (germline): KGHSH, LQKENI. The CDR3 spans 14 residues. The ends were cut back, 6 bases at V and 3 bases at J, with 14 bases in the middle. The chain's CDR3 is CASSPIRTEETQYF. For the CDR3, the DNA is TGTGCCAGCTCCCCTATTCGGACAGAAGAGACCCAGTACTTC.

The V and J genes are TRBV19 and TRBJ2-3, with D unresolved. The CDR3 contains 15 residues. V was shortened by 3 bases and J by 0 bases, with 10 bases between the two germline ends. Germline V gene data show CDR1 as LNHDA and CDR2 as SQIVND (reference sequence). CDR3 protein: CASSISASSTDTQYF. The CDR3 coding sequence is TGTGCCAGTAGTATTTCTGCCAGCAGCACAGATACGCAGTATTTT.